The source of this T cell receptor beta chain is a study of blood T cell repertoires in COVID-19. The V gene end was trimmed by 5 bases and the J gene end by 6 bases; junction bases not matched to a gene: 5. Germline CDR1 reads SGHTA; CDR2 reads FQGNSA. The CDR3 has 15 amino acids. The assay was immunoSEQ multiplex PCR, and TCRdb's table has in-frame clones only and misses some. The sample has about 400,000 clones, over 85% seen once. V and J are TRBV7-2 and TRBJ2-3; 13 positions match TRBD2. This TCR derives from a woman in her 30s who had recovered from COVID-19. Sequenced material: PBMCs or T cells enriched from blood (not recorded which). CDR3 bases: TGTGCCAGCAGCCCGGGGACTAGCGGGGTGGATACGCAGTATTTT. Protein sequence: CASSPGTSGVDTQYF. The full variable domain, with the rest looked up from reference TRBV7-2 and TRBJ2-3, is GAGVSQSPSNKVTEKGKDVELRCDPISGHTALYWYRQSLGQGLEFLIYFQGNSAPDKSGLPSDRFSAERTGGSVSTLTIQRTQQEDSAVYLCASSPGTSGVDTQYFGPGTRLTVL.